This TCR beta chain was retrieved from a study of blood T cell repertoires in COVID-19. At the level of the study: There were acute and convalescent COVID-19 samples, and they came from the United States, Italy and Spain.

Residents of under 25 US areas, aged 18 to 89 years, made up the participants. Under the authors' procedure: Reference gene primer amplification gave estimated nucleated cell counts. Profiling relied on immunoSEQ multiplex PCR, and the TCRdb table lists in-frame clones only, not all of them. From that table come the V and J calls and clone size; the DNA was used to work out D and trimming. The data contain some 510,000 clones, roughly 90% of them singletons. CDR1 is SNHLY and CDR2 is FYNNEI in the germline V gene. CDR3 length equals 14 residues. Losses at the gene ends were 3 bases for V and 5 bases for J; bases not matched to a gene: 6.

This sequence joins TRBV2 and TRBJ2-5; 7 bases line up with TRBD2. This TCR derives from a woman aged 40 to 50 who had recovered from COVID-19. The sample consisted of PBMCs or T cells enriched from blood (not recorded which). This CDR3 reads CASSEGLRQETQYF. The DNA for the CDR3 is TGTGCCAGCAGTGAGGGACTACGCCAGGAGACCCAGTACTTC.